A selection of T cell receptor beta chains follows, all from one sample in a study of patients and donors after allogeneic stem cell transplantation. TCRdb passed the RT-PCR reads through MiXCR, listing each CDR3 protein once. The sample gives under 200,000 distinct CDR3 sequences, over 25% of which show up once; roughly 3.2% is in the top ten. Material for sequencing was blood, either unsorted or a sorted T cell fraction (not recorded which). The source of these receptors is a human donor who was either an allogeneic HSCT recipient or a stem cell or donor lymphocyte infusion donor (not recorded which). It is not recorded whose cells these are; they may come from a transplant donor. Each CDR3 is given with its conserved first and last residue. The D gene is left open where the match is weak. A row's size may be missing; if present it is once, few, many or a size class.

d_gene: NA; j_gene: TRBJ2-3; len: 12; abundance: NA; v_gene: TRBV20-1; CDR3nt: TGCAGTGCTTTGCTCCGGACAGATACGCAGTATTTT; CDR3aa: CSALLRTDTQYF
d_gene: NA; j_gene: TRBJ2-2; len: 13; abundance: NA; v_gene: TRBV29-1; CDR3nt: TGCAGCGTTGAGCCTATACACACCGGGGAGCTGTTTTTT; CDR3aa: CSVEPIHTGELFF
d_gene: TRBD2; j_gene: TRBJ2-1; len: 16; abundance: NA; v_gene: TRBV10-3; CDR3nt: TGTGCCATCAGTGACCCGGGACTAGCGGGAGAAGACGAGCAGTTCTTC; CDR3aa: CAISDPGLAGEDEQFF
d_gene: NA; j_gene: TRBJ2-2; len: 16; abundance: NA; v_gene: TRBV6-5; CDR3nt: TGTGCCAGCAGTACCTACAGGGCTACGAACACCGGGGAGCTGTTTTTT; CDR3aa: CASSTYRATNTGELFF
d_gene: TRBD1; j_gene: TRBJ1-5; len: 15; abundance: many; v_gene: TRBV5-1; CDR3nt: TGCGCCAGCAGCCCCGGACAGGGGGCATATCAGCCCCAGCATTTT; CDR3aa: CASSPGQGAYQPQHF
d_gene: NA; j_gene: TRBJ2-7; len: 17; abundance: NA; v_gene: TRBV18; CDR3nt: TGTGCCAGCTCACCGAGGGACTCTCCCCTGGGTGGCTACGAGCAGTACTTC; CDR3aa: CASSPRDSPLGGYEQYF
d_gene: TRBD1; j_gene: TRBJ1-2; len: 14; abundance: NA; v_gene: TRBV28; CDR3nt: TGTGCCAGCAGTGAGCCCGGGACAGGGGGCGGCTACACCTTC; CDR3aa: CASSEPGTGGGYTF
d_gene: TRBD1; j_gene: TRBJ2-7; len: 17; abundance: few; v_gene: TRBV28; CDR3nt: TGTGCCAGCAGCTCACCCGGACAGGGAGAAACGGCCTACGAGCAGTACTTC; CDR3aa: CASSSPGQGETAYEQYF
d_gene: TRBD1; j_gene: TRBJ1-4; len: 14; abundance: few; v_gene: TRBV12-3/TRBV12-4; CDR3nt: TGTGCCAGCAGGAGGGGGCTAGCTAATGAAAAACTGTTTTTT; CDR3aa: CASRRGLANEKLFF
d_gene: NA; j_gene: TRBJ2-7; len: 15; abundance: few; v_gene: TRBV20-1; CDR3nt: TGCAGTGCTAACGACCGCGGGATGAGCTCCTACGAGCAGTACTTC; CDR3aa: CSANDRGMSSYEQYF
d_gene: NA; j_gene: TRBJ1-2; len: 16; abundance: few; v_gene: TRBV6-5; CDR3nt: TGTGCCAGCAGTTACTCGGGGGGAGCAGTTAACTATGGCTACACCTTC; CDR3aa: CASSYSGGAVNYGYTF
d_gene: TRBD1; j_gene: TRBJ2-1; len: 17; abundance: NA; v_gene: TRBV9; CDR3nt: TGTGCCAGCAGCGTAGCGTCGGGACAGGCAAAATACAATGAGCAGTTCTTC; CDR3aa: CASSVASGQAKYNEQFF
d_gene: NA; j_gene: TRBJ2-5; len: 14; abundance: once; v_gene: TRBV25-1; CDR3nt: TGTGCCAGCAGACCTTTGGAGGTTGGGGAGACCCAGTACTTC; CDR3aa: CASRPLEVGETQYF
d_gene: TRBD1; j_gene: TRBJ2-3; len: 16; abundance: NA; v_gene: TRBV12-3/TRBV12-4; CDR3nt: TGTGCCAGCAGTTTGGGACAGGGAGGCCTCACAGATACGCAGTATTTT; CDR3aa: CASSLGQGGLTDTQYF
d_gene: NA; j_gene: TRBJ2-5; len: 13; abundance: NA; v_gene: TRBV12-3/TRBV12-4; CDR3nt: TGTGCCAGCAGTTTAGGCTTATGGGAGACCCAGTACTTC; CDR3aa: CASSLGLWETQYF
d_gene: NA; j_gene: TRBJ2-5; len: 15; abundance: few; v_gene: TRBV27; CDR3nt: TGTGCCAGCAGTCCCCTTGAAGGGGGCCAAGAGACCCAGTACTTC; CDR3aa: CASSPLEGGQETQYF
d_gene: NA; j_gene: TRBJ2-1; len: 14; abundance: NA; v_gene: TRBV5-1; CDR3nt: TGCGCCAGCAGCCCGATATACTCCAGGAATGAGCAGTTCTTC; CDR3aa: CASSPIYSRNEQFF
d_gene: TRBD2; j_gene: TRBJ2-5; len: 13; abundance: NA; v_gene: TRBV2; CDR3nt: TGTGCCAGCAGTGCTGGGACTAGCGGGACCCAGTACTTC; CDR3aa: CASSAGTSGTQYF
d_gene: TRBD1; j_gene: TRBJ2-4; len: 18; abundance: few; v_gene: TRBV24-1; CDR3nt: TGTGCCACCAGTGATGGGGGGGGACAGGGGGCTAGCAAAAACATTCAGTACTTC; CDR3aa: CATSDGGGQGASKNIQYF
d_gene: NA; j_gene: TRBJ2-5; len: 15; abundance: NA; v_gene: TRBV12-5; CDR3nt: TGTGCTAGTGGTTTGGTGATACAGGGTAAAGGGACCCAGTACTTC; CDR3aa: CASGLVIQGKGTQYF
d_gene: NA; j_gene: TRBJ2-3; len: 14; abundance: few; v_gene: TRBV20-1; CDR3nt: TGCAGTGCTAGAGAGGGGGGTAGCACAGATACGCAGTATTTT; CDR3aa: CSAREGGSTDTQYF
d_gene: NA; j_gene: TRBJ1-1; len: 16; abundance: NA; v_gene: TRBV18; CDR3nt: TGTGCCAGCTCACCCCCCTCCCGGACCATGAACACTGAAGCTTTCTTT; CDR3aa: CASSPPSRTMNTEAFF
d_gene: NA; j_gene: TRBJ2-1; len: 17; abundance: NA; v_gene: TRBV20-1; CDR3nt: TGCAGTGCTAGAGACCTAGTACTGCGGTTTATTAGGAATGAGCAGTTCTTC; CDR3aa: CSARDLVLRFIRNEQFF
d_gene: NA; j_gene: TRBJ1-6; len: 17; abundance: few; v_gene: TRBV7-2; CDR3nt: TGTGCCAGCAGCTTAGCGGTTTGGGTGCTCGAGACTCCACCCCTCCACTTT; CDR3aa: CASSLAVWVLETPPLHF
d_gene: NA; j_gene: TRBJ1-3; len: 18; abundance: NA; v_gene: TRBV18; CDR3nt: TGTGCCAGCTCACCGTCGGGAGGCAGGGTGGTTTCTGGAAACACCATATATTTT; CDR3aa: CASSPSGGRVVSGNTIYF
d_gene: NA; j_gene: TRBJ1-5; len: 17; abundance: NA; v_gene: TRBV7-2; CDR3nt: TGTGCCAGCAGCTTAACCCTTACAGGGTTAGGAGATCAGCCCCAGCATTTT; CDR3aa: CASSLTLTGLGDQPQHF
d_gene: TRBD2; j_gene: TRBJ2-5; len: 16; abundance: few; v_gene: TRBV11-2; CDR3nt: TGTGCCAGCAGCTTTACCGTAGCGGGAGTAGGAGAGACCCAGTACTTC; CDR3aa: CASSFTVAGVGETQYF
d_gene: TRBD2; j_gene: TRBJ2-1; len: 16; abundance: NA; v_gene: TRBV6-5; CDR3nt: TGTGCCAGCAGCTCTTCTAGCGGGAGGGGAGGGGGTGAGCAGTTCTTC; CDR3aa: CASSSSSGRGGGEQFF
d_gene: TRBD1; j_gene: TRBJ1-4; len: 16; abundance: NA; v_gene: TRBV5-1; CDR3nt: TGCGCCAGCAGCCGTAGTGGGACAGCGAAAGGGGAAAAACTGTTTTTT; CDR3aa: CASSRSGTAKGEKLFF
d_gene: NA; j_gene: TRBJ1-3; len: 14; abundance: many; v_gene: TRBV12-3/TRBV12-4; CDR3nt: TGTGCCAGCAAACCGACAGGCTCTGGAAACACCATATATTTT; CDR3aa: CASKPTGSGNTIYF
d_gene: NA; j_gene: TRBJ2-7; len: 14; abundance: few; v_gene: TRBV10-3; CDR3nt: TGTGCCATCAGTGAGCATTCGGGATCCTCCGAGCAGTACTTC; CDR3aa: CAISEHSGSSEQYF
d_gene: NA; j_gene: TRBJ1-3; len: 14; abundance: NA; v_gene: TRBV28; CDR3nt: TGTGCCAGCAGTTTACCCCGAAGTGGAAACACCATATATTTT; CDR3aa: CASSLPRSGNTIYF
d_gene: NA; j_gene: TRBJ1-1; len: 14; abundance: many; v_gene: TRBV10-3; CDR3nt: TGTGCCATCAGCCCCGAGGGGTCTCACACTGAAGCTTTCTTT; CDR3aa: CAISPEGSHTEAFF
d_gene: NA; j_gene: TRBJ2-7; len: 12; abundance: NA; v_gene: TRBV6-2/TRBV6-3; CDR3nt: TGTGCCAGCAGTTACTCGACGGGGGAGCAGTACTTC; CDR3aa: CASSYSTGEQYF
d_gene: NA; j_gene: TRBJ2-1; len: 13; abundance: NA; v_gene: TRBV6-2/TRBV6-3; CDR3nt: TGTGCCAGCAGGAGGCTGGGGGCCTATGAGCAGTTCTTC; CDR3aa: CASRRLGAYEQFF
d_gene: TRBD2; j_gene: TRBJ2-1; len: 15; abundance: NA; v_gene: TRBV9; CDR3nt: TGTGCCAGCAGCGTAGCGGGCGGGAGTGCGAATGAGCAGTTCTTC; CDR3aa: CASSVAGGSANEQFF
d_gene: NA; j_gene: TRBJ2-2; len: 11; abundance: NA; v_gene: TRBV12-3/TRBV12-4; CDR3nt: TGTGCCAGCAGTTTTACTGGGGAGCTGTTTTTT; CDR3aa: CASSFTGELFF